Described below is a single T cell receptor (beta chain) sequence and its context. The target of this receptor is not known. No base-level quality is on record; no much larger clone is a single base apart. CDR1 and CDR2 were assigned from the germline V gene (reference sequence) as SEHNR and FQNEAQ. Including cysteine and phenylalanine, the CDR3 has 12 amino acids. The CDR3 DNA has 36 bases and is translated from base 1. Between the V and J ends, shortened by 7 bases and 6 bases respectively, the junction contains 13 bases. The intended sense of this specimen's time point label: baseline before first vaccination. Vaccinee samples came from UK trials COV001 and COV002, including a single-blind randomized controlled phase 2/3 trial of AZD1222 (ChAdOx1 nCoV-19) in healthy adults. For TCRbeta chain sequencing, PBMC samples were collected from trial participants at day 0 and at day 28 after the second dose.

This entry comes from a study of T cell responses to AZD1222 COVID-19 vaccine (dated by TCRdb to 2020 to 2022). Broadly, across the study: Because spike-specific TCR depth and breadth did not differ between the two schedules, AZD1222 recipients who got a second dose at roughly 4 weeks were pooled with those who got a second dose at roughly 12 weeks. Trial participants were enrolled by age into 18-55, 56-69 and 70-plus year subgroups, with roughly 160, 29 and 62 TCR-sequenced participants respectively. A total of roughly 240 trial participants underwent TCR sequencing, of whom 207 received two doses of AZD1222 and 26 received two doses of the MenACWY control vaccine. What the study reported, not specific to this receptor: In the small 56-69-year group, the increase in depth fell short of significance, most likely because of low power. Conclusions about previously exposed vaccinees were limited because only five to seven AZD1222 recipients were SARS-CoV-2 seropositive at baseline. No day 14 peak-response samples were available, so repertoires were characterized only after the peak T cell response. CD4 TCRs associated with the vaccine covered the entire spike protein, and the dominant responses were in regions 160-218 and 743-854. After two AZD1222 doses, both the breadth and the depth of spike-specific TCRs were significantly higher than at day 0 and than in MenACWY recipients. Most participants were white British and females outnumbered males, and the authors suggested that clonal diversity may have been underestimated. Nearly half of unique spike-specific TCRs reportedly recognized epitopes outside regions mutated in the B.1.351 and B.1.1.7 variants.

The CDR3 regions of human TCRbeta chains were analyzed by immunosequencing. The original pipeline was this. Repertoire TCRs were matched against a reference library of SARS-CoV-2-specific TCRs generated with the MIRA antigen-specificity platform. Breadth meant the fraction of unique TCRs that were SARS-CoV-2-associated, whereas depth meant the fraction of total T cells that were SARS-CoV-2-associated. Each spike-specific TCR was assigned to its reactive spike region and to a CD4 or CD8 class using the MIRA data. Log10-transformed breadth and depth values were compared by one-way ANOVA with Sidak's multiple comparisons tests. Here the immuneACCESS table is served through TCRdb, limited to in-frame sequences with V and J called. Missing clones are a known gap in these copies; in checked studies unresolved V genes cover under half, and the rest lacks a known reason. V and J calls and clone size are as listed in that table; D and trimming were resolved from the DNA. The sample yields 140,000 to 150,000 clones; 80% to 90% were counted once. Of the sample, about 8% falls within the top ten clones.

This sample comprised peripheral blood, obtained on day 0 of AZD1222 vaccination. The V and J genes are TRBV7-9 and TRBJ2-7, with no confident D gene call. The clonotype was recovered from an adult in good health. The CDR3 protein sequence reads: CASTTGYVEQYF. The nucleotide sequence reads as follows: TGTGCCAGCACCACTGGGTACGTCGAGCAGTACTTC.